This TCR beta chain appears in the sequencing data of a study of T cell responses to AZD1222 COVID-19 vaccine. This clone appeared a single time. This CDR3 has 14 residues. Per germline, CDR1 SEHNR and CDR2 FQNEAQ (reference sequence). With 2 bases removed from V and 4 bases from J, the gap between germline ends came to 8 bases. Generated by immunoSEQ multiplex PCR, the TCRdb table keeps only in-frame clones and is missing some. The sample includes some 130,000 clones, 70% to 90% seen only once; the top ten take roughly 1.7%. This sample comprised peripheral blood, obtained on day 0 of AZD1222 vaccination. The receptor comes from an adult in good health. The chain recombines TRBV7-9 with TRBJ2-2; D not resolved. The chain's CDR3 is CASSLQSITGELFF. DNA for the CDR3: TGTGCCAGCAGCTTACAGTCTATCACCGGGGAGCTGTTTTTT.